This T cell receptor (beta chain) stems from a study of cytotoxic CD8 clonotypes in ibrutinib-treated CLL. On the study more broadly: Each sample contained, on average, roughly 260,000 productive templates and tens of thousands of productive rearrangements.

Study outcomes and limitations: Baseline levels were approached again at progression, after clonality had risen at ibrutinib response.

Only in-frame clones appear in the TCRdb table, and some are missing; sequencing was by immunoSEQ multiplex PCR. The repertoire has about 72,000 clones, 80% of them found once; the top ten carry about 8%. As for this clone: Its antigen is currently unknown.

This CDR3 has 14 residues. V was trimmed by 2 bases and J by 3 bases, leaving 10 bases between them. CDR1 and CDR2 (germline): SNHLY, FYNNEI. Material: PBMCs, obtained at disease progression, from a patient treated with ibrutinib. The sequence was collected from a human donor with chronic lymphocytic leukemia. V usage is TRBV2 and J usage is TRBJ1-2, with D maybe TRBD1 (6 bases). The CDR3 nucleotides are TGTGCCAGCAGTGAACGCGGGGGCGACTATGGCTACACCTTC. This encodes CASSERGGDYGYTF.